This entry lists 30 T cell receptor beta chains sequenced from one sample in a study of OX40 agonist ivuxolimab in advanced cancers. Assay: immunoSEQ multiplex PCR; the TCRdb copy retains only in-frame clones and omits some. The sample lists 60,000 to 70,000 clones, roughly 87% occurring once. The starting material was CD4+ or CD8+ T cells sorted from blood, obtained in a trial of the OX40 agonist ivuxolimab. The receptors stem from an adult with an advanced solid tumor such as melanoma, head and neck, liver or kidney cancer.

The chain carries TRBV6-6 and TRBJ2-7; D may be TRBD1 or TRBD2 (5 bases each). From germline, CDR1 is MNHNY and CDR2 SVGAGI (reference sequence). V lost 6 bases to trimming and J lost 6 bases, with 21 bases between them. The CDR3 covers 15 residues. The CDR3 spells CASRPGTSSGSEQYF. The CDR3 coding sequence is TGTGCCAGCAGGCCCGGGACCTCCTCCGGGTCCGAGCAGTACTTC.

This clone was seen just once. The chain uses TRBV18 and TRBJ2-2; 14 bases map to TRBD2. CDR1 is KGHSH and CDR2 is LQKENI in the germline V gene. V shed 4 bases and J 5 bases; nucleotides not matched to a gene: 3. CDR3 length equals 16 residues. The CDR3 spells CASSLGLAGVTGELFF. Here the CDR3 DNA reads TGTGCCAGCTCACTGGGACTAGCGGGAGTAACCGGGGAGCTGTTTTTT.

This sequence joins TRBV5-1 and TRBJ2-3; 8 bases match TRBD1. The CDR3 has 15 amino acids. Germline CDR1 is SGHRS and CDR2 is YFSETQ. The V and J ends lost 2 bases and 1 base, in that order; junction bases with no gene match: 3. The CDR3 bases are TGCGCCAGCAGCTTCGGACAGGGCCGCACAGATACGCAGTATTTT. Translated, it gives CASSFGQGRTDTQYF.

CDR3 sequence reads: CATSRPRDRAGGELFF. In DNA form, the CDR3 reads TGTGCCACCAGCAGACCCCGGGACAGGGCGGGCGGGGAGCTGTTTTTT. The chain is built from TRBV15 and TRBJ2-2; 9 bases align to TRBD1. This CDR3 spans 16 amino acids. The germline V gene has CDR1 LNHNV and CDR2 YYDKDF (reference sequence). After removal of 2 bases from V and 7 bases from J, the junction contained 8 bases not matched to a gene.

This sequence joins TRBV30 and TRBJ2-5; D is unresolved. V was pared by 5 bases and J by 6 bases, with 10 bases between. The CDR3 contains 11 residues. Germline V gene lookup returns CDR1 GTSNPN and CDR2 SVGIG (reference sequence). The CDR3 region is CAWGPYQTQYF. CDR3 DNA sequence: TGTGCCTGGGGCCCCTACCAGACCCAGTACTTC.

CDR3 sequence (DNA): TGTGCCAGCAGCGGAGGACTAGCGGGGGTTACAGATACGCAGTATTTT. Protein sequence: CASSGGLAGVTDTQYF. The chain combines TRBV9 with TRBJ2-3, with TRBD2 identical over 13 bases. CDR3 length: 16 residues. Germline CDR1 SGDLS, CDR2 YYNGEE. V shed 3 bases and J 3 bases; nucleotides not matched to a gene: 4.

The CDR3 region has the DNA TGCGCCAGCAACTCTGGGCACTACGAGCAGTACTTC. Translating gives CASNSGHYEQYF. The chain carries TRBV5-1 and TRBJ2-7, with no clear D. Trimming took 6 bases from V and 3 from J, leaving 10 bases between them. The CDR3 totals 12 residues. CDR1 and CDR2 (germline): SGHRS, YFSETQ.

The chain combines TRBV19 with TRBJ2-2; tentative D call: TRBD2 (6 bases). This CDR3 spans 13 amino acids. The V gene's germline CDR1 is LNHDA and CDR2 SQIVND (reference sequence). The V and J ends lost 7 bases and 4 bases respectively, with 10 bases between them. CDR3 nucleotide sequence: TGTGCCAGTACCCTGGGAGGCACCGGGGAGCTGTTTTTT. Its protein product is CASTLGGTGELFF.

The table lists this clone with a few counts. The chain is built from TRBV28 and TRBJ2-4, with a tentative D call TRBD1 (6 bases). V was trimmed by 9 bases and J by 9 bases, leaving 18 bases between them. Germline values: CDR1 MDHEN, CDR2 SYDVKM. This CDR3 region has 13 residues. The CDR3 loop reads CASAREGTPIQYF. CDR3 bases: TGTGCCAGTGCCCGGGAAGGGACACCCATTCAGTACTTC.

This chain uses TRBV9 with TRBJ2-2; 9 bases fit TRBD2. The length of the CDR3 is 16 residues. J lost 1 base, V lost 0 bases, and 1 base had no gene match. The V gene's germline CDR1 is SGDLS and CDR2 YYNGEE. DNA of the CDR3: TGTGCCAGCAGCGTAGTAGCGGGGGAGAACACCGGGGAGCTGTTTTTT. It is translated as CASSVVAGENTGELFF.

The chain links TRBV7-2 to TRBJ1-5; D unclear. The CDR3 length is 13 residues. V gave up 3 bases and J gave up 3 bases, with 6 bases separating them. Per germline, CDR1 SGHTA and CDR2 FQGNSA. Here the CDR3 DNA reads TGTGCCAGCAGCTTTGGGGACAATCAGCCCCAGCATTTT. Residues: CASSFGDNQPQHF. The whole variable domain, filled in from reference TRBV7-2 and TRBJ1-5, reads GAGVSQSPSNKVTEKGKDVELRCDPISGHTALYWYRQSLGQGLEFLIYFQGNSAPDKSGLPSDRFSAERTGGSVSTLTIQRTQQEDSAVYLCASSFGDNQPQHFGDGTRLSIL.

The chain combines TRBV6-5 with TRBJ2-7; tentatively, D is TRBD1 (5 bases). Germline V lookup: CDR1 MNHEY, CDR2 SVGAGI. V gave up 6 bases and J gave up 6 bases, with 15 bases separating them. CDR3 length: 13 residues. In nucleotides, the CDR3 is TGTGCCAGCAGCAGGGTAGGGGTACCCGAGCAGTACTTC. Residues: CASSRVGVPEQYF.

The rearrangement joins TRBV10-2 to TRBJ2-3; D is undetermined. There are 14 residues in the CDR3. Germline values: CDR1 WSHSY, CDR2 SAAADI. Trimming took off 0 bases at V and 6 bases at J, with 10 bases between the two ends. The chain's CDR3 is CASSESISRDTQYF. CDR3 sequence (DNA): TGCGCCAGCAGTGAGTCGATATCGAGGGATACGCAGTATTTT.

This chain uses TRBV19 with TRBJ1-4, with D tentatively TRBD1 (6 bases). CDR3 length: 14 residues. Trimming cost V 5 bases and J 7 bases, with 14 bases left between them. Per the germline V gene, CDR1 is LNHDA and CDR2 is SQIVND (reference sequence). CDR3 amino acids: CASSYQGPGEKLFF. The DNA of the CDR3 is TGTGCCAGTAGTTACCAGGGGCCGGGTGAAAAACTGTTTTTT.

The rearrangement uses TRBV5-4 and TRBJ2-7, with D possibly matching TRBD1 (6 bases). Looked up from germline, CDR1 is SGHNT and CDR2 is YYREEE (reference sequence). This CDR3 comprises 14 residues. Deletions cut 4 bases from V and 5 bases from J, with 16 bases between. In DNA form, the CDR3 reads TGTGCCAGCAGCCAAAGGTTGGGGGCCCACGAGCAGTACTTC. Translating gives CASSQRLGAHEQYF.

This sequence joins TRBV7-2 and TRBJ2-7, with TRBD2 matching over 7 bases. CDR3 length: 15 residues. V lost 1 base to trimming and J lost 2 bases; unmatched junction nucleotides: 5. From germline, CDR1 is SGHTA and CDR2 FQGNSA. The CDR3 DNA reads as TGTGCCAGCAGCTTAGTTCCGGGAGGAACCTACGAGCAGTACTTC. The encoded protein is CASSLVPGGTYEQYF.

There are a few counts of this clone. This sequence joins TRBV5-1 and TRBJ1-6; D might be TRBD1 (5 bases). The V end lost 0 bases, the J end lost 7 bases, and 17 bases lay between the germline ends. CDR3 length: 17 amino acids. Germline loops: CDR1 SGHRS, CDR2 YFSETQ. The CDR3 DNA reads as TGCGCCAGCAGCTTGGGCGTCAATGAAGGGGAAAATTCACCCCTCCACTTT. Translated: CASSLGVNEGENSPLHF.

The chain links TRBV28 to TRBJ2-1; TRBD1 matches at 7 bases. CDR1 MDHEN and CDR2 SYDVKM come from the germline V gene. The trim removed 2 bases at V and 4 bases at J, leaving 8 bases unmatched. The CDR3 spans 16 residues. CDR3 in amino acids: CASSLGQAEGYNEQFF. The CDR3 DNA reads as TGTGCCAGCAGTTTAGGACAGGCCGAAGGATACAATGAGCAGTTCTTC.

This clone showed up just once. V usage is TRBV27 and J usage is TRBJ2-5; 11 bases match TRBD2. The assigned J gene may be wrong: the sequence end matches TRBJ2-7 better. The germline CDR1 and CDR2 sequences are MNHEY and SMNVEV (reference sequence). This CDR3 is 16 amino acids long. The CDR3 spells CASRNWTSGYYYEQYF. The CDR3 DNA reads as TGTGCCAGCAGAAACTGGACTAGCGGGTATTACTACGAGCAGTACTTC.

This chain joins TRBV2 and TRBJ1-5; weak D call: TRBD1 (5 bases). Germline loops: CDR1 SNHLY, CDR2 FYNNEI. V dropped 6 bases and J dropped 7 bases, with 13 bases sitting between them. This CDR3 spans 13 amino acids. The CDR3 sequence is CASRGDLGQPQHF. In DNA, the CDR3 is TGTGCCAGCAGGGGGGATTTGGGGCAGCCCCAGCATTTT.

The chain couples TRBV9 to TRBJ1-3, with D maybe TRBD1 (5 bases). Looked up from germline, CDR1 is SGDLS and CDR2 is YYNGEE. V was cut by 3 bases and J by 1 base, with 14 bases left in between. The CDR3 has 16 amino acids. The chain's CDR3 is CASSAPGGGSGNTIYF. DNA for the CDR3: TGTGCCAGCAGCGCTCCTGGGGGGGGATCTGGAAACACCATATATTTT.

This clone has just a few counts. The rearrangement joins TRBV2 to TRBJ1-1, with D possibly being TRBD1 (5 bases). Trimming shortened V by 3 bases and J by 0 bases, and 11 bases separated the two germline ends. This CDR3 region has 15 residues. Germline V lookup: CDR1 SNHLY, CDR2 FYNNEI. CDR3 nucleotides: TGTGCCAGCAGTGATGTGGGACGTTTGAACACTGAAGCTTTCTTT. It encodes CASSDVGRLNTEAFF.

The CDR3 region is CASSSLGTSENEQYF. CDR3 DNA: TGTGCCAGCAGTTCCCTCGGGACTAGCGAGAACGAGCAGTACTTC. This chain connects TRBV27 to TRBJ2-7, with 10 bases matching TRBD2. Trimming took 4 bases from V and 5 from J; bases not matched to a gene: 8. The germline V gene has CDR1 MNHEY and CDR2 SMNVEV (reference sequence). This CDR3 has 15 residues.

The genes are TRBV7-9 and TRBJ2-2; 8 bases are a match to TRBD2. Germline assignment: CDR1 SEHNR and CDR2 FQNEAQ (reference sequence). The CDR3 loop spans 15 amino acids. The trim removed 8 bases at V and 5 bases at J, leaving 10 bases unmatched. The CDR3 protein is CASRYGGAATGELFF. CDR3 in DNA: TGTGCCAGCCGATACGGGGGGGCCGCGACCGGGGAGCTGTTTTTT.

The J gene is TRBJ2-5, the V gene TRBV7-2; D uncertain. In germline, CDR1 is SGHTA, CDR2 FQGNSA. The germline V and J ends were trimmed by 5 bases and 1 base, with 8 bases remaining between them. The CDR3 contains 13 residues. Written as DNA, the CDR3 is TGTGCCAGCAGCCCGGGTCTCCAAGAGACCCAGTACTTC. Amino acid sequence: CASSPGLQETQYF. Together with reference TRBV7-2 and TRBJ2-5, the CDR3 gives the full variable domain: GAGVSQSPSNKVTEKGKDVELRCDPISGHTALYWYRQSLGQGLEFLIYFQGNSAPDKSGLPSDRFSAERTGGSVSTLTIQRTQQEDSAVYLCASSPGLQETQYFGPGTRLLVL.

The chain carries TRBV18 and TRBJ2-1; D possibly uses TRBD1 or TRBD2 (5 bases each). This CDR3 contains 15 residues. Germline assignment: CDR1 KGHSH and CDR2 LQKENI. Deletions cut 4 bases from V and 2 bases from J, with 12 bases between. CDR3 in amino acids: CASSLPGPTYNEQFF. DNA for the CDR3: TGTGCCAGCTCACTTCCGGGACCGACCTACAATGAGCAGTTCTTC.

This chain joins TRBV4-1 and TRBJ2-3; TRBD2 aligns across 13 bases. The CDR3 runs 17 residues. Germline V gives CDR1 MGHRA, CDR2 YSYEKL. The V segment lost 1 base and the J segment 5 bases; nucleotides outside the gene matches: 6. The CDR3 sequence is CASSQATSGGVVDTQYF. The CDR3 nucleotides read TGCGCCAGCAGCCAAGCAACTAGCGGGGGGGTGGTAGATACGCAGTATTTT.

This clone was detected only a few times. Here the CDR3 DNA reads TGTGCCAGCAGTGAGCGTCCAGCTAACTATGGCTACACCTTC. Translation: CASSERPANYGYTF. V is TRBV6-1 and J is TRBJ1-2; the D is unclear. Germline assignment: CDR1 MNHNS and CDR2 SASEGT. Trimming pared 3 bases from V and 0 bases from J, leaving 8 bases between. The CDR3 is made up of 14 amino acids.

As regards this clone: The sample carries other DNA sequences with the same CDR3. This chain links TRBV11-2 with TRBJ1-4; 8 nucleotides match TRBD1. V lost 4 bases and J lost 1; bases outside the gene matches: 8. In germline, CDR1 is SGHAT, CDR2 FQNNGV. The CDR3 length is 17 residues. For the CDR3, the DNA is TGTGCCAGCAGCTCCCATAACAGGGGGATAACTAATGAAAAACTGTTTTTT. Translation: CASSSHNRGITNEKLFF.

This rearrangement joins TRBV27 to TRBJ2-5, with 8 nucleotides matching TRBD1. Germline values: CDR1 MNHEY, CDR2 SMNVEV (reference sequence). The junction had 14 bases not matched to a gene; V was cut back by 5 bases and J by 12 bases. The CDR3 is 14 amino acids. The CDR3 is CASSPPGGNGPKYF. DNA for the CDR3: TGTGCCAGCAGTCCGCCAGGGGGCAATGGTCCGAAGTACTTC.